The rows below give T cell receptor beta chains drawn from one sample of a study of cytomegalovirus exposure and HLA in healthy donors. Clones were sequenced by immunoSEQ multiplex PCR, and TCRdb holds only the in-frame ones, with some missing. The table lists 100,000 to 150,000 clones, about four fifths of them singletons. The sequencing sample was made of PBMCs. The receptors derive from a male donor in good health and CMV-seronegative. CDR3s leave out the opening cysteine and the closing phenylalanine or tryptophan.

>TRBJ2-1|TRBV7-6
ASSLGLAAEQF
>TRBJ1-3|TRBV5-6
ASSLGQGNTIY
>TRBJ2-2|TRBV9
ASSVVDRGFTGELF
>TRBJ1-5|TRBV5-6
ASSGRDRNNQPQH
>TRBJ2-3|TRBV19
ASSITSGGGTDTQY
>TRBJ2-7|TRBV5-1
ASSLGPQGDEQY
>TRBJ1-2|TRBV19
ASSSVRTGLGGYT
>TRBJ2-2|TRBV2
ASSLYSGGATGELF
>TRBJ2-7|TRBV19
ASSIGTGSHEQY
>TRBJ1-6|TRBV30
ACGEVWSPLH
>TRBJ2-1|TRBV5-1
ASSSGGGNEQF
>TRBJ1-5|TRBV7-2
ASSPQGQFTNQPQH
>TRBJ2-7|TRBV29-1
SVETGDNPYEQY
>TRBJ1-4|TRBV10-3
AIRDGDEKLF
>TRBJ2-7|TRBV5-4
ASSGTSGVSSYEQY
>TRBJ1-1|TRBV7-2
ASSFGQGTEAF
>TRBJ1-5|TRBV5-1
ASSLNSYSNQPQH
>TRBJ2-2|TRBV19
ASSIPRAGDRLTGELF
>TRBJ1-6|TRBV5-1
ASSEGQRDSPLH
>TRBJ2-2|TRBV5-4
ASSPRDRVDTGELF
>TRBJ2-7|TRBV30
AWSLGATYEQY
>TRBJ1-2|TRBV27
ASSALGQSYGYT
>TRBJ1-6|TRBV27
ASSFDRASYNSPLH
>TRBJ1-6|TRBV5-4
ASTESLPNSPLH
>TRBJ1-5|TRBV6-1
ASSEGRENPSNQPQH
>TRBJ1-5|TRBV2
ASMRGGSNQPQH
>TRBJ1-6|TRBV5-6
ASSNDRGTWSPLH
>TRBJ1-2|TRBV14
ASSPRQSGYGYT
>TRBJ2-5|TRBV5-8
ASSTTGGARETQY
>TRBJ2-7|TRBV15
ATSRVKGVNDEQY
>TRBJ2-1|TRBV2
ASSAPTGNNEQF
>TRBJ2-3|TRBV5-1
ASSLDAGWADTQY
>TRBJ1-2|TRBV29-1
SVGRQDYGYT
>TRBJ2-3|TRBV5-1
ASSLRGGPTSTDTQY
>TRBJ2-5|TRBV6-5
ASTPAPLGGETQY
>TRBJ1-2|TRBV5-6
ASSQQGNYGYT
>TRBJ1-5|TRBV18
ASSPTENQPQH
>TRBJ1-3|TRBV29-1
SVVGTASGNTIY
>TRBJ2-1|TRBV6-1
ASSADDVASGGYNEQF
>TRBJ2-5|TRBV7-9
ASSPSTSGVEQTQY
>TRBJ1-2|TRBV7-3
ASSRLGGDGYT
>TRBJ1-2|TRBV5-5
ASRREFNYGYT
>TRBJ2-7|TRBV7-2
ASSPTSGAEQY
>TRBJ2-7|TRBV7-9
ASSPRGTRGPRTYEQY
>TRBJ2-5|TRBV6-5
ASKGGGASQETQY
>TRBJ2-1|TRBV5-1
ASMGTYNEQF
>TRBJ1-4|TRBV6-5
ASGRGGTNEKLF
>TRBJ1-2|TRBV6-1
ASSDAQGNYGYT
>TRBJ2-3|TRBV5-5
ASSQQLSSDTQY
>TRBJ2-2|TRBV2
ASRGQANTGELF
>TRBJ1-6|TRBV6-1
ASSEDTYSYNSPLH